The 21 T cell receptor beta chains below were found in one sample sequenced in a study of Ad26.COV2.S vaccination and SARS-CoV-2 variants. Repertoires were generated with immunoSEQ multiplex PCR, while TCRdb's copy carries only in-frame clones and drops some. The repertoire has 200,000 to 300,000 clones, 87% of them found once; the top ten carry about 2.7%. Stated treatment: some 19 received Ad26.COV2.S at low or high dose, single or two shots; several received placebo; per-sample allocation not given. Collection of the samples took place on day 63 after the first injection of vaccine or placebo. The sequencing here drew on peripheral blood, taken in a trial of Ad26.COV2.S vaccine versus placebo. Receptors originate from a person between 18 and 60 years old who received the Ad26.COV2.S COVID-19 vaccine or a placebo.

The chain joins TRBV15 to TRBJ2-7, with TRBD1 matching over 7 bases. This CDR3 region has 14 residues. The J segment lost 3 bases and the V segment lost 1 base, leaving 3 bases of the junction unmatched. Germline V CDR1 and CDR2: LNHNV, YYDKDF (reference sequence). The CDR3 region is CATSRVSGGYEQYV. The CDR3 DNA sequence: TGTGCCACCAGCAGAGTTTCAGGGGGCTACGAGCAGTACGTC.

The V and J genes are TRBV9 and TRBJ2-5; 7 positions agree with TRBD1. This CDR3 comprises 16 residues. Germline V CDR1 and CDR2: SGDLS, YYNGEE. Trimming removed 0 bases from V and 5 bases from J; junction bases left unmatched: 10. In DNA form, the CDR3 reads TGTGCCAGCAGCGTAGACAGGGGTTTTTCCTCTGAGACCCAGTACTTC. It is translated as CASSVDRGFSSETQYF.

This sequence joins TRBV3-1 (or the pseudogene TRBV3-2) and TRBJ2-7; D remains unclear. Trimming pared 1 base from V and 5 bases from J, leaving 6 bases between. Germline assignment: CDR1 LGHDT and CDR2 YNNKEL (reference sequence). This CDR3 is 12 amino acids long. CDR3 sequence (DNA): TGTGCCAGCAGCCAAGTAGCTAACGAGCAGTACTTC. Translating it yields CASSQVANEQYF.

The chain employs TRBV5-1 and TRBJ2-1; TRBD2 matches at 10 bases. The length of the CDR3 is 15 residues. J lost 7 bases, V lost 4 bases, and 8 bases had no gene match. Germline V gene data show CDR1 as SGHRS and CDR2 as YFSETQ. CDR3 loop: CASSASGGAGNEQFF. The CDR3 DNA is TGCGCCAGCAGCGCGAGCGGGGGGGCTGGAAATGAGCAGTTCTTC.

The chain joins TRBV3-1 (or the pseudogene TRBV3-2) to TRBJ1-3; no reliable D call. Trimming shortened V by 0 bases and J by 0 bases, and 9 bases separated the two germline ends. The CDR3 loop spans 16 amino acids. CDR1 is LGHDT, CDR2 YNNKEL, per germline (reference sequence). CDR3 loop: CASSQERFSSGNTIYF. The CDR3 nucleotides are TGTGCCAGCAGCCAAGAGCGATTCAGCTCTGGAAACACCATATATTTT.

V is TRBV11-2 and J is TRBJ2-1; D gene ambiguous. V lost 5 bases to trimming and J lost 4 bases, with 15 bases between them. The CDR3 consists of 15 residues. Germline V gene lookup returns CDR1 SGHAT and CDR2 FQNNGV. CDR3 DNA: TGTGCCAGCAGCCCGGCTGACGAGCGTTACAATGAGCAGTTCTTC. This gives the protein CASSPADERYNEQFF.

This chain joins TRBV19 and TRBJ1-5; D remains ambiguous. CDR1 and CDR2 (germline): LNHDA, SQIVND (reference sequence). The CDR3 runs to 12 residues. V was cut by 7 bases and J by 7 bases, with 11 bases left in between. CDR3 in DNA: TGTGCCAGTAAGGGAGAGAAACAGCCCCAGCATTTT. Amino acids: CASKGEKQPQHF.

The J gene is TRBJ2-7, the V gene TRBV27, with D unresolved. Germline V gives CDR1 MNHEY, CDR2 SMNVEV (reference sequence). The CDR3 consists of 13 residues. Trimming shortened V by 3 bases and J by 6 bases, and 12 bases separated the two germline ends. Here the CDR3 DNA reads TGTGCCAGCAGTTTTTACCTTGGCACCGAGCAGTACGTC. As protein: CASSFYLGTEQYV.

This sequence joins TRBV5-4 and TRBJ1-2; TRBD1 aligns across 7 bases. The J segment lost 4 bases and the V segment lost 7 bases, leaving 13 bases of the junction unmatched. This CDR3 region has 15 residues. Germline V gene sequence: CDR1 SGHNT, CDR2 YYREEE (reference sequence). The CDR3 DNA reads TGTGCCAGCCAGCCTAGGGGACAGAGACTCTATGGCTACACCTTC. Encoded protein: CASQPRGQRLYGYTF.

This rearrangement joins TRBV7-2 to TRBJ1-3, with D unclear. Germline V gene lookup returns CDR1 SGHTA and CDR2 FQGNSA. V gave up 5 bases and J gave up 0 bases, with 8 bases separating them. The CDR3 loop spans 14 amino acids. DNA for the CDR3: TGTGCCAGCAGCCCCCAGATCTCTGGAAACACCATATATTTT. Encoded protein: CASSPQISGNTIYF.

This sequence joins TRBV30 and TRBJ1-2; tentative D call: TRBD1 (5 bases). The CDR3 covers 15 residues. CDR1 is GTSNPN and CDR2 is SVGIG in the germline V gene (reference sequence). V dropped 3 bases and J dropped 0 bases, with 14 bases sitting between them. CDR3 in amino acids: CAWRGTVVPNYGYTF. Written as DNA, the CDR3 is TGTGCCTGGAGAGGGACTGTAGTCCCTAACTATGGCTACACCTTC. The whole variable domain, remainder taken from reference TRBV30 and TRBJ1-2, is SQTIHQWPATLVQPVGSPLSLECTVEGTSNPNLYWYRQAAGRGLQLLFYSVGIGQISSEVPQNLSASRPQDRQFILSSKKLLLSDSGFYLCAWRGTVVPNYGYTFGSGTRLTVV.

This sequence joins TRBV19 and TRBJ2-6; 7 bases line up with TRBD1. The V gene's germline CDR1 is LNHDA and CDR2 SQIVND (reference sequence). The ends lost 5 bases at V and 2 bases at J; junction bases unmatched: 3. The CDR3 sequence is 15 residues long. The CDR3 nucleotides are TGTGCCAGTAGTCCAGGACAGGCTGGGGCCAACGTCCTGACTTTC. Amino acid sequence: CASSPGQAGANVLTF.

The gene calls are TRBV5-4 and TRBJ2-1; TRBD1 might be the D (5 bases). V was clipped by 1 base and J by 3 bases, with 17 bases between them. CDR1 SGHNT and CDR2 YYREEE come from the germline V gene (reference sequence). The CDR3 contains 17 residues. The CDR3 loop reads CASSLRQQALGYNEQFF. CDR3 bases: TGTGCCAGCAGCTTGAGGCAACAGGCCCTTGGCTACAATGAGCAGTTCTTC.

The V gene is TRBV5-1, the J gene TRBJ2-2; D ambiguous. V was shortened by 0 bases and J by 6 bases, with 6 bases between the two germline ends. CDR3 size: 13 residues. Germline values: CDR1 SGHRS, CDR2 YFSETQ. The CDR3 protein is CASSLGRPGELFF. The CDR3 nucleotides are TGCGCCAGCAGCTTGGGACGACCCGGGGAGCTGTTTTTT.

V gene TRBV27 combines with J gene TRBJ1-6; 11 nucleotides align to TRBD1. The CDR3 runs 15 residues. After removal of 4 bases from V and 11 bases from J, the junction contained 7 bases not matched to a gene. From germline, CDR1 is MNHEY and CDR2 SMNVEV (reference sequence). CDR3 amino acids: CASSSSGTGGTPLHF. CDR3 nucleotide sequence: TGTGCCAGCAGTTCCTCAGGGACAGGGGGGACACCCCTCCACTTT.

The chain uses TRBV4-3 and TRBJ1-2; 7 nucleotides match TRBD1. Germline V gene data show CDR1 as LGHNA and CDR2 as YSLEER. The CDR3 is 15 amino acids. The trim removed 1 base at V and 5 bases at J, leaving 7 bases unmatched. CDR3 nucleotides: TGCGCCAGCAGCCAAGGGACAGGCCCCGGGTATGGCTACACCTTC. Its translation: CASSQGTGPGYGYTF.

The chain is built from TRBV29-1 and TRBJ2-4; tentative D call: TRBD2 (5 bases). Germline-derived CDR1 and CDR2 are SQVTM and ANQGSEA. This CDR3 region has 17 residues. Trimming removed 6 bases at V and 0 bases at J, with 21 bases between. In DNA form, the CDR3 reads TGCAGCGTCCGAGAGGGTTTAGGGCGACTAGCCAAAAACATTCAGTACTTC. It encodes CSVREGLGRLAKNIQYF.

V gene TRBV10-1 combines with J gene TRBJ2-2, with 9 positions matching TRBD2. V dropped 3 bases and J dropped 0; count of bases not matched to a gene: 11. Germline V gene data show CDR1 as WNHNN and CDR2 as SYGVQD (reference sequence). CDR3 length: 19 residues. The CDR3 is CASSEGPSGKLANTGELFF. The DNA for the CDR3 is TGCGCCAGCAGTGAAGGCCCTAGCGGGAAACTCGCGAACACCGGGGAGCTGTTTTTT.

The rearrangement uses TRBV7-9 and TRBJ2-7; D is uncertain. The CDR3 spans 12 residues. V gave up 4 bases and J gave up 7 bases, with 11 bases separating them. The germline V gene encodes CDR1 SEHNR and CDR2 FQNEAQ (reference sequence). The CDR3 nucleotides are TGTGCCAGCAGCTATCAGTGGTTTGAGCAGTACGTC. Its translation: CASSYQWFEQYV.

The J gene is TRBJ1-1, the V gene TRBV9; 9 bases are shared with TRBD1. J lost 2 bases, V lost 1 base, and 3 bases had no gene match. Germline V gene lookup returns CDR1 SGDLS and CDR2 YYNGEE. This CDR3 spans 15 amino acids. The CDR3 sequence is CASSVQGQGNTEAFF. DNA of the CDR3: TGTGCCAGCAGCGTACAGGGACAGGGAAACACTGAAGCTTTCTTT. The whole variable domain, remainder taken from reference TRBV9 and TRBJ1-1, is DSGVTQTPKHLITATGQRVTLRCSPRSGDLSVYWYQQSLDQGLQFLIQYYNGEERAKGNILERFSAQQFPDLHSELNLSSLELGDSALYFCASSVQGQGNTEAFFGQGTRLTVV.

CDR3 nucleotide sequence: TGTGCCAGCAGTGATACCGGGATGAACACTGAAGCTTTCTTT. Its protein is CASSDTGMNTEAFF. The chain uses TRBV25-1 and TRBJ1-1, with D unclear. In germline, CDR1 is MGHDK, CDR2 SYGVNS. Trimming cost V 3 bases and J 0 bases, with 8 bases left between them. CDR3 length: 14 residues.